This T cell receptor (beta chain) is from a study of regulatory T cells in long-lasting Graves disease. Study in general: Persistent cases took antithyroid drugs over 5 years and stayed TSH receptor antibody positive.

The CDR3 runs to 15 residues. CDR1 and CDR2 from the germline V gene are MNHNY and SVGAGI (reference sequence). With 0 bases removed from V and 8 bases from J, the gap between germline ends came to 15 bases. Sequencing libraries for TCR beta were prepared with iRepertoire HTBI primers and Arm-PCR of CDR3 regions. TCRdb redid the calling of the multiplex PCR reads with MiXCR, one entry per CDR3 protein. The sample yields almost 350,000 distinct CDR3 sequences, about 19% seen once. Specified time point: persistent/refractory GD, antithyroid drugs over 5 years with positive TRAb. RNA isolated from PBMCs was used to make the TCR library.

The sequenced sample was peripheral blood mononuclear cells (PBMCs), obtained when the disease was refractory, from a patient treated with antithyroid drugs. The source of this sequence is a female donor with Graves disease. The chain links TRBV6-6 to TRBJ2-3, with D hard to call. The CDR3 reads CASSYSQALSGTQYF. The CDR3, as DNA: TGTGCCAGCAGTTACTCGCAGGCTCTATCGGGTACGCAGTATTTT.